These T cell receptor beta chains were read from a single sample in a study of circulating and synovial CD4+ cells in juvenile arthritis. TCRdb's table, derived via immunoSEQ multiplex PCR, lists solely in-frame clones and lacks some. The sample records tens of thousands of clones, nearly 97% being singletons. The sequenced material came from CD4+ T cells from blood. The source of these receptors is a human donor with juvenile idiopathic arthritis. Both conserved end residues are part of each CDR3. The D gene is left open where the match is weak. The size of a clone is reported for some rows only, either as once, few or many, or as a class for expanded clones.

d_call	j_call	clone_size	v_call	cdr3_aa	cdr3_nt
.	TRBJ2-1	.	TRBV5-4	CASSGETEQFF	TGTGCCAGCAGCGGAGAGACTGAGCAGTTCTTC
.	TRBJ2-7	.	TRBV11-2	CASSLVWREGEQYF	TGTGCCAGCAGCTTAGTGTGGCGGGAAGGCGAGCAGTACTTC
.	TRBJ2-1	.	TRBV30	CAWGDSGWSYNEQFF	TGTGCCTGGGGGGACTCTGGCTGGTCCTACAATGAGCAGTTCTTC
TRBD1	TRBJ1-5	.	TRBV6-4	CASSDRDRFNQPQHF	TGTGCCAGCAGTGATCGGGACAGGTTCAATCAGCCCCAGCATTTT
.	TRBJ2-1	.	TRBV18	CASSPESEQFF	TGTGCCAGCTCACCAGAGTCAGAGCAGTTCTTC
.	TRBJ1-6	.	TRBV5-4	CASSLGGGGPFHF	TGTGCCAGCAGCTTGGGCGGCGGGGGTCCCTTCCACTTT
.	TRBJ1-1	.	TRBV19	CASSLTVNTEAFF	TGTGCCAGTAGTCTGACAGTGAACACTGAAGCTTTCTTT
TRBD2	TRBJ2-7	.	TRBV19	CARKERGSYEQYF	TGTGCCAGAAAGGAGCGGGGCTCCTACGAGCAGTACTTC
.	TRBJ2-3	.	TRBV5-1	CASSPRGGSTDTQYF	TGCGCCAGCAGCCCACGAGGTGGGAGCACAGATACGCAGTATTTT
TRBD1	TRBJ2-7	.	TRBV5-1	CASSLAGTDPIYEQYF	TGCGCCAGCAGCTTGGCCGGGACAGATCCTATCTACGAGCAGTACTTC
.	TRBJ1-2	.	TRBV9	CASSLSNYGYTF	TGTGCCAGCAGCCTCAGTAACTATGGCTACACCTTC
.	TRBJ1-6	.	TRBV7-2	CASSVATGWWGSPLHF	TGTGCCAGCAGCGTAGCAACAGGGTGGTGGGGTTCACCCCTCCACTTT
TRBD2	TRBJ2-1	.	TRBV19	CASSSRTSGGARVKEFF	TGTGCCAGTAGTTCCCGGACTAGCGGGGGGGCCAGGGTAAAGGAGTTCTTC
TRBD2	TRBJ2-3	.	TRBV4-3	CASSQVGRGGVDTQYF	TGCGCCAGCAGCCAAGTTGGGCGGGGGGGCGTAGATACGCAGTATTTT
.	TRBJ2-7	.	TRBV2	CASSVDRSYEQYF	TGTGCCAGCAGTGTGGACAGATCATACGAGCAGTACTTC
.	TRBJ1-5	.	TRBV7-9	CASSGRFGSVDEPQHF	TGTGCCAGCAGCGGGAGGTTCGGCAGCGTTGACGAGCCCCAGCATTTT
.	TRBJ1-1	.	TRBV7-3	CASSLNPGTSEAFF	TGTGCCAGCAGCTTAAACCCAGGAACCTCTGAAGCTTTCTTT
.	TRBJ1-4	.	TRBV28	CASSAGIKATNEKLFF	TGTGCCAGCAGCGCCGGGATAAAGGCAACTAATGAAAAACTGTTTTTT
.	TRBJ1-1	.	TRBV12-5	CASAPQGISEAFF	TGTGCTAGTGCCCCCCAGGGAATCTCCGAAGCTTTCTTT
TRBD1	TRBJ2-2	.	TRBV15	CATSRGTAGELFF	TGTGCCACCAGCCGAGGGACAGCCGGGGAGCTGTTTTTT
TRBD1	TRBJ1-2	.	TRBV14	CASSHEDRAGYGYTF	TGTGCCAGCAGCCACGAGGACAGGGCGGGCTATGGCTACACCTTC
.	TRBJ2-2	once	TRBV2	CASSELTGELFF	TGTGCCAGCAGTGAACTAACCGGGGAGCTGTTTTTT
TRBD2	TRBJ2-7	.	TRBV2	CASSVSGLAGGPQVYEQYF	TGTGCCAGCAGTGTATCGGGACTAGCGGGAGGTCCCCAAGTCTACGAGCAGTACTTC
TRBD1	TRBJ1-3	few	TRBV29-1	CSVETGGNTIYF	TGCAGCGTTGAGACAGGGGGAAACACCATATATTTT
TRBD1	TRBJ2-7	.	TRBV10-3	CAISEADRGPGEQYF	TGTGCCATCAGTGAGGCGGACAGGGGGCCTGGCGAGCAGTACTTC
.	TRBJ1-6	.	TRBV6-5	CASNAGYNSPLHF	TGTGCCAGCAACGCAGGGTACAATTCCCCCCTCCACTTT
TRBD2	TRBJ2-5	.	TRBV2	CASSLAENQETQYF	TGTGCCAGCAGCCTAGCGGAAAACCAAGAGACCCAGTACTTC
.	TRBJ2-1	.	TRBV6-1	CASKEVVNNEQFF	TGTGCCAGCAAAGAGGTCGTGAACAATGAGCAGTTCTTC
.	TRBJ2-5	.	TRBV7-3	CASSLTSTETQYF	TGTGCCAGCAGCCTAACTAGCACAGAGACCCAGTACTTC
.	TRBJ1-2	.	TRBV6-1	CASRGRTDYGYTF	TGTGCCAGCAGGGGGAGGACCGATTATGGCTACACCTTC
.	TRBJ2-5	.	TRBV19	CASKAGRVETQYF	TGTGCCAGTAAGGCGGGTCGCGTCGAGACCCAGTACTTC
.	TRBJ2-7	once	TRBV5-1	CASSLGSPNDFEQYF	TGCGCCAGCAGCTTGGGTTCACCTAATGACTTCGAGCAGTACTTC
.	TRBJ1-5	.	TRBV1	CTSSQEGTGGNQPQHF	TGCACCAGCAGCCAAGAGGGGACAGGGGGGAATCAGCCCCAGCATTTT
TRBD2	TRBJ2-2	.	TRBV5-1	CASSSRGGNTGELFF	TGCGCCAGCAGCTCCCGCGGGGGGAACACCGGGGAGCTGTTTTTT
TRBD2	TRBJ2-1	once	TRBV19	CASAGIAGVKYNEQFF	TGTGCCAGTGCAGGAATAGCGGGAGTGAAGTACAATGAGCAGTTCTTC
.	TRBJ2-1	.	TRBV7-6	CASSRPAGSNEQFF	TGTGCCAGCAGCCGACCAGCGGGCTCCAATGAGCAGTTCTTC
.	TRBJ1-6	once	TRBV6-5	CASSTRDNSPLHF	TGTGCCAGCAGCACTCGGGATAATTCACCCCTCCACTTT
.	TRBJ2-5	.	TRBV28	CASSRLDIKGPSRQETQYF	TGTGCCAGCAGCCGCCTGGACATCAAGGGCCCTTCTAGACAAGAGACCCAGTACTTC
TRBD2	TRBJ2-7	.	TRBV7-2	CASSAGLAGGLNYEQYF	TGTGCCAGCAGCGCCGGACTAGCGGGGGGGCTGAACTACGAGCAGTACTTC
TRBD2	TRBJ2-7	.	TRBV5-1	CASSLSTGGPYEQYF	TGCGCCAGCAGCTTGAGTACGGGAGGTCCCTACGAGCAGTACTTC